This T cell receptor beta chain appears in the sequencing data of a study of blood T cell repertoires in COVID-19. Study overall: COVID-19 samples collected from the United States, Italy and Spain covered acute and convalescent phases. Nucleic acid was either cDNA or gDNA, and it came from T cells, B-cell-depleted T cells, or PBMCs.

Trimming removed 3 bases from V and 9 bases from J, with 11 bases in between. Germline V gene sequence: CDR1 KGHDR, CDR2 SFDVKD. The CDR3 runs to 13 residues. Allocation to cohorts depended on clinical history reported by the participants. Clones were sequenced by immunoSEQ multiplex PCR, and TCRdb holds only the in-frame ones, with some missing. The table lists some 490,000 clones, approximately 90% of them singletons. V usage is TRBV24-1 and J usage is TRBJ2-1; the D gene is possibly TRBD2 (5 bases). The source is a woman aged 55-70 years who had recovered from COVID-19. Sequenced material: PBMCs or T cells enriched from blood (not recorded which). CDR3 loop: CATSDRSRGEQFF. CDR3 DNA: TGTGCCACCAGTGATCGGAGCCGGGGTGAGCAGTTCTTC.